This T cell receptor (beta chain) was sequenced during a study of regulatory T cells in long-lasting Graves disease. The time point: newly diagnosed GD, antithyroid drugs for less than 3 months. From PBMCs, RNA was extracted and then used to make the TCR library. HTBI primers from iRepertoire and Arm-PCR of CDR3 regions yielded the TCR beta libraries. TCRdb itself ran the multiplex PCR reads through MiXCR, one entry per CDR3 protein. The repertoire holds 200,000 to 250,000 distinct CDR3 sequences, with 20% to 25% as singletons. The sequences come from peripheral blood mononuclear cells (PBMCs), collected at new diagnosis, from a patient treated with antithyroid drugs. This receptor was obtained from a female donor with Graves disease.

The CDR3 DNA reads TGTGCCAGTAGAACAGGGGGCCAAAACACCATATATTTT. It specifies CASRTGGQNTIYF. The chain combines TRBV19 with TRBJ1-3; 9 positions match TRBD1. The CDR3 runs 13 residues. Germline CDR1 reads LNHDA; CDR2 reads SQIVND (reference sequence). V gave up 6 bases and J gave up 6 bases; unmatched junction bases: 3.